What follows is one T cell receptor (beta chain) and its context. As yet, its antigen is unknown. Roughly 100,000 TCR templates underwent assay in every sample. The assay was immunoSEQ multiplex PCR, and TCRdb's table has in-frame clones only and misses some. The sample has 100,000 or so clones; 91% are singletons. This entry comes from a study of siplizumab effects on memory and regulatory T cells. Findings and caveats of the study: In siplizumab conditions, mappable alloreactive CD4+ clones averaged around 69% Treg-derived, against under 30% in controls. Whether the proliferating Tregs (from siplizumab cultures) were suppressive was not confirmed. The study found naive T cells seemingly more diverse than memory cells and seemingly major alloresponse contributors.

The germline V gene encodes CDR1 SGHRS and CDR2 YFSETQ. Trimming took off 3 bases at V and 6 bases at J, with 9 bases between the two ends. The CDR3 has 13 amino acids. The gene calls are TRBV5-1 and TRBJ1-4, with D uncertain. The source material was CD4+ T cells sorted from blood. This clonotype was sampled from a human donor in good health. Some clones in this sample may be carry-over from other donors' samples. This CDR3 is CASSSANDEKLFF. CDR3 DNA sequence: TGCGCCAGCAGCTCGGCAAATGATGAAAAACTGTTTTTT.